The TCR beta chain under discussion was sequenced for a study of cytomegalovirus exposure and HLA in healthy donors. The CDR3 extends over 16 amino acids. J was trimmed by 5 bases and V by 2 bases; bases with no gene match: 6. From germline, CDR1 is MNHNS and CDR2 SASEGT. Both 60 Vbeta primers and 13 Jbeta primers went into the PCR. Sequenced by immunoSEQ multiplex PCR; TCRdb stores in-frame clones only, minus some. The table shows over 130,000 clones, with over 60% occurring only once. J is TRBJ2-1 and V is TRBV6-1; the match to TRBD2 covers 10 bases. This clonotype was sampled from a man aged 40-50 years in good health and CMV-seronegative. The sample comprised PBMCs. Here the CDR3 DNA reads TGTGCCAGCAGTGAAAGGAGGCTAGCGGGGGACAATGAGCAGTTCTTC. This translates into CASSERRLAGDNEQFF.